The rows below give T cell receptor beta chains drawn from one sample of a study of shared clonotypes between healthy human individuals. Here immunoSEQ multiplex PCR was the method, and the copy in TCRdb shows in-frame clones only, minus some. Altogether some 1,900,000 clones are present, just under 95% being singletons, with the ten largest covering more than 0.95%. The sample comprised naive CD8+ T cells sorted from blood. The origin of the receptors is a man between 18 and 29 years old in good health. The CDR3 runs from the conserved cysteine through the conserved F or W. D genes are given only for firm matches. The listing skips clone size in some rows; elsewhere it reads once, few, many or a size class.

. | . | TRBJ1-6 | TRBV6-1 | 14 | CASSELGAGSPLHF | TGTGCCAGCAGTGAACTTGGTGCGGGTTCACCCCTCCACTTT
. | . | TRBJ2-2 | TRBV6-1 | 15 | CASSGGGIQTGELFF | TGTGCCAGCAGTGGAGGGGGTATCCAAACCGGGGAGCTGTTTTTT
. | . | TRBJ2-7 | TRBV9 | 15 | CASSPFGDLGDEQYF | TGTGCCAGCAGCCCTTTTGGAGATCTCGGCGACGAGCAGTACTTC
TRBD1 | . | TRBJ2-5 | TRBV25-1 | 15 | CASSGDREFGETQYF | TGTGCCAGCAGTGGGGACAGGGAGTTTGGAGAGACCCAGTACTTC
. | . | TRBJ1-5 | TRBV10-3 | 15 | CAISESDTTNQPQHF | TGTGCCATCAGTGAGTCGGACACCACAAATCAGCCCCAGCATTTT
. | . | TRBJ2-2 | TRBV5-1 | 14 | CASSLYGLPGELFF | TGCGCCAGCAGCCTTTACGGGCTACCCGGGGAGCTGTTTTTT
TRBD1 | . | TRBJ1-5 | TRBV7-3 | 16 | CASSPDRGRNYQPQHF | TGTGCCAGCAGCCCGGACAGGGGGCGAAATTATCAGCCCCAGCATTTT
. | . | TRBJ1-1 | TRBV13 | 14 | CASSSGHLNTEAFF | TGTGCCAGCAGCTCTGGACACTTGAACACTGAAGCTTTCTTT
. | . | TRBJ2-2 | TRBV19 | 12 | CASNLGTGELFF | TGTGCCAGTAACTTAGGCACCGGGGAGCTGTTTTTT
. | . | TRBJ2-7 | TRBV10-2 | 15 | CASSETVLHGYEQYF | TGCGCCAGCAGTGAGACAGTCCTACATGGCTACGAGCAGTACTTC
. | . | TRBJ1-2 | TRBV7-9 | 15 | CASSPSEVWDNGYTF | TGTGCCAGCAGCCCAAGCGAAGTATGGGACAATGGCTACACCTTC
. | . | TRBJ1-1 | TRBV5-4 | 16 | CASSLVWGGAFSEAFF | TGTGCCAGCAGCTTGGTGTGGGGGGGCGCCTTTAGTGAAGCTTTCTTT
TRBD1 | . | TRBJ2-7 | TRBV5-6 | 14 | CASSLGQSSYEQYF | TGTGCCAGCAGCCTGGGACAGAGCTCCTACGAGCAGTACTTC
. | . | TRBJ2-1 | TRBV7-2 | 12 | CASSPSRNEQFF | TGTGCCAGCAGCCCTTCTAGGAATGAGCAGTTCTTC
. | . | TRBJ1-4 | TRBV6-5 | 15 | CASSSGTSGSEKLFF | TGTGCCAGCAGTTCCGGGACCAGTGGGAGTGAAAAACTGTTTTTT
. | . | TRBJ2-1 | TRBV10-3 | 19 | CAISEPSGISKSPYNEQFF | TGTGCCATCAGTGAGCCTTCCGGGATTTCCAAAAGTCCCTACAATGAGCAGTTCTTC
TRBD1 | . | TRBJ2-5 | TRBV5-6 | 15 | CASSPYRGQGQTQYF | TGTGCCAGCAGCCCTTACAGGGGACAGGGCCAGACCCAGTACTTC
. | . | TRBJ1-1 | TRBV6-5 | 13 | CASSHTVDTEAFF | TGTGCCAGCAGCCACACAGTAGACACTGAAGCTTTCTTT
TRBD2 | . | TRBJ2-5 | TRBV7-9 | 16 | CASSKRTSGAQETQYF | TGTGCCAGCAGCAAGAGGACTAGCGGGGCCCAAGAGACCCAGTACTTC
. | . | TRBJ2-3 | TRBV20-1 | 11 | CSASVGYTQYF | TGCAGTGCTAGTGTGGGATATACGCAGTATTTT
. | . | TRBJ2-1 | TRBV13 | 16 | CASSPARSSQLYEQFF | TGTGCCAGCAGCCCCGCCCGCAGCTCCCAACTCTATGAGCAGTTCTTC
TRBD2 | . | TRBJ2-1 | TRBV11-2 | 15 | CASSLDPAGDNEQFF | TGTGCCAGCAGCTTAGACCCAGCGGGGGACAATGAGCAGTTCTTC
. | . | TRBJ2-3 | TRBV4-3 | 16 | CASSQGAMVNADTQYF | TGCGCCAGCAGCCAAGGAGCTATGGTCAATGCCGATACGCAGTATTTT
. | once | TRBJ2-4 | TRBV5-6 | 15 | CASSLAGGGQDIQYF | TGTGCCAGCAGCTTGGCCGGCGGGGGACAAGATATTCAGTACTTC
TRBD1 | . | TRBJ2-1 | TRBV28 | 17 | CASSLRQGVSSYNEQFF | TGTGCCAGCAGTTTGAGACAGGGGGTTAGCTCCTACAATGAGCAGTTCTTC
TRBD2 | . | TRBJ2-7 | TRBV6-5 | 15 | CASSYSGSGRWEQYF | TGTGCCAGCAGTTACTCAGGTAGCGGGAGATGGGAGCAGTACTTC
. | . | TRBJ1-1 | TRBV5-6 | 12 | CASSFANTEAFF | TGTGCCAGCAGCTTTGCGAACACTGAAGCTTTCTTT
. | . | TRBJ2-6 | TRBV5-1 | 16 | CASSLNRPPGANVLTF | TGCGCCAGCAGCTTGAACAGGCCCCCTGGGGCCAACGTCCTGACTTTC
. | . | TRBJ2-1 | TRBV9 | 16 | CASSGGWRSSYNEQFF | TGTGCCAGCAGCGGTGGTTGGCGGTCCTCCTACAATGAGCAGTTCTTC
. | . | TRBJ2-7 | TRBV4-3 | 15 | CASSHLTTSSYEQYF | TGCGCCAGCAGCCACTTGACAACGAGCTCCTACGAGCAGTACTTC
. | . | TRBJ2-1 | TRBV4-1 | 17 | CASSRKSGGGSYNEQFF | TGCGCCAGCAGCCGGAAGTCCGGGGGAGGCTCCTACAATGAGCAGTTCTTC